These 7 T cell receptor beta chains share one sample of origin, sequenced in a study of T cell responses to AZD1222 COVID-19 vaccine (dated by TCRdb to about 2021). The time point tag for this specimen amounts to: about 28 days (+/-7) after the second vaccine dose. To prepare the library, the immunoSEQ multiplex PCR assay was applied. TCRdb holds this immuneACCESS table with in-frame rearrangements only. Some clones are missing; in checked studies, unresolved V genes explain under half, and the rest has no known cause. The sample table shows tens of thousands of clones, and 60% to 85% are seen once. The ten largest clones capture about 50% of the sample. Source: peripheral blood, taken 28 days after the second AZD1222 dose. The receptors shown here come from an adult who received the AZD1222 COVID-19 vaccine.

J is TRBJ1-1 and V is TRBV24-1; possible D gene TRBD1, 5 bases. The V gene's germline CDR1 is KGHDR and CDR2 SFDVKD. The CDR3 runs to 12 residues. With 9 bases removed from V and 5 bases from J, the gap between germline ends came to 12 bases. The CDR3 DNA reads as TGTGCCACCGCAGACGGGGCTACTGAAGCTTTCTTT. It codes for CATADGATEAFF.

DNA of the CDR3: TGTGCCAGCTCACTGTGGGGAGGGTACCAAGAGACCCAGTACTTC. Translation: CASSLWGGYQETQYF. The V gene is TRBV18, the J gene TRBJ2-5; 7 positions match TRBD2. Germline V gene sequence: CDR1 KGHSH, CDR2 LQKENI. This CDR3 is 15 amino acids long. V gave up 4 bases and J gave up 0 bases; unmatched junction bases: 5.

The chain joins TRBV13 to TRBJ2-5; D is possibly TRBD1 or TRBD2 (5 bases each). The CDR3 is 18 residues long. Germline V gene lookup returns CDR1 PRHDT and CDR2 FYEKMQ (reference sequence). V shed 5 bases and J shed 0 bases, with 22 bases lying between them. The CDR3 spells CASSGRDLLNGYQETQYF. CDR3 in DNA: TGTGCCAGCAGCGGCCGGGACCTCCTTAACGGATACCAAGAGACCCAGTACTTC.

V is TRBV5-1 and J is TRBJ1-2, with D perhaps matching TRBD1 (5 bases). V was clipped by 0 bases and J by 8 bases, with 11 bases between them. The CDR3 is made up of 13 amino acids. The V gene's germline CDR1 is SGHRS and CDR2 YFSETQ. The CDR3 here is CASSLVGADGYTF. The CDR3 DNA reads as TGCGCCAGCAGCTTGGTTGGGGCAGACGGCTACACCTTC.

This clone turned up a few times. This chain connects TRBV4-3 to TRBJ2-1; no clear D gene. There are 13 residues in the CDR3. Germline lookup yields CDR1 LGHNA and CDR2 YSLEER. Trimming took 0 bases from V and 7 from J, leaving 7 bases between them. The CDR3 nucleotides read TGCGCCAGCAGCCAAGATAACGAGAATGAGCAGTTCTTC. Encoded protein: CASSQDNENEQFF.

V is TRBV5-1 and J is TRBJ2-1; maybe TRBD2 (7 bases). CDR3 size: 13 residues. Trimming removed 1 base from V and 9 bases from J, with 11 bases in between. The germline V gene has CDR1 SGHRS and CDR2 YFSETQ. CDR3 protein: CASSLTGGSEQFF. CDR3 nucleotides: TGCGCCAGCAGCTTGACGGGGGGCAGTGAGCAGTTCTTC.

V gene TRBV7-8 combines with J gene TRBJ2-1; D gene uncertain. CDR1 is SGHVS, CDR2 FQNEAQ, per germline. V lost 1 base, J lost 3 bases, and 7 bases lay in between. This CDR3 region has 14 residues. The CDR3 DNA reads TGTGCCAGCAGCTTAGTTGACAACTACAATGAGCAGTTCTTC. It encodes CASSLVDNYNEQFF.